The entry below describes one T cell receptor beta chain. Its cognate antigen is unknown. These data are taken from a study of cytomegalovirus exposure and HLA in healthy donors. The study, taken as a whole, reports: Reports showed the classifier diagnosing cytomegalovirus status with high specificity and sensitivity. The sole available immune exposure information was CMV serostatus.

PCR employed 60 Vbeta and 13 Jbeta primers. Method: immunoSEQ multiplex PCR; TCRdb's copy keeps in-frame clones and lacks some. The table includes around 100,000 clones, about four fifths detected once. At the time of sampling, donors were nominally healthy, though unrecorded immune exposures were likely. This clonotype originated in a man aged 30-40 years in good health and CMV-seropositive. Sample: PBMCs.

The chain's CDR3 is CASSLRPRLDEQFF. The CDR3 DNA reads as TGTGCCAGCAGTCTACGCCCCAGGCTCGATGAGCAGTTCTTC. The V gene is TRBV6-1, the J gene TRBJ2-1; D is ambiguous. The CDR3 extends over 14 amino acids. Germline values: CDR1 MNHNS, CDR2 SASEGT. V lost 5 bases, J lost 8 bases, and 16 bases lay in between.